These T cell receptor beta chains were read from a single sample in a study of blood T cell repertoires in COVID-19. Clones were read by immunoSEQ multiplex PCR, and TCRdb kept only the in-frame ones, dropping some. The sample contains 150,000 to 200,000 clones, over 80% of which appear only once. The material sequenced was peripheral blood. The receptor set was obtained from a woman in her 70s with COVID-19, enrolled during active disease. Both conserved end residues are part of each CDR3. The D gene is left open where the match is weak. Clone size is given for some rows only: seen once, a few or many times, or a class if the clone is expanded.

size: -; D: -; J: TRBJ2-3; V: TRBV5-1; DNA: TGCGCCAGCAGCTCGGGGATGATAGCAGATACGCAGTATTTT; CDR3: CASSSGMIADTQYF
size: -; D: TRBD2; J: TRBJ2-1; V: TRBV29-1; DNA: TGCAGCGTTGATGGCGGGAGGGCTCTCTACAATGAGCAGTTCTTC; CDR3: CSVDGGRALYNEQFF
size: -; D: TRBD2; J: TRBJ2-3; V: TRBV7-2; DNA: TGTGCCAGCAGCCCGGGGGGTAGCGGGGCTGTTACGCAGTATTTT; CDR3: CASSPGGSGAVTQYF
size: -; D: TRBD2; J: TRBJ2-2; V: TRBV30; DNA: TGTGCCTGGAGTAAAACTAGCGGCGTTTACACCGGGGAGCTGTTTTTT; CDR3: CAWSKTSGVYTGELFF
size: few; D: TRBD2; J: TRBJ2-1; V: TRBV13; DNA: TGTGCCAGCAGCTTAGCCCCCTGGAGGAGCGGGAGTAGAAATGAGCAGTTCTTC; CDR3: CASSLAPWRSGSRNEQFF
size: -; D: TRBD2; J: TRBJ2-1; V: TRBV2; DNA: TGTGCCAGCAGTGAAGGAGCGGGAGATTTCAGGGAGCAGTTCTTC; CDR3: CASSEGAGDFREQFF
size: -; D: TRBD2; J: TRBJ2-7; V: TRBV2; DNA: TGTGCCAGCTGCAGGACTAGCGGGATGGACGAGCAGTACTTC; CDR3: CASCRTSGMDEQYF
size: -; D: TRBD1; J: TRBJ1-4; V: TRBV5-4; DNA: TGTGCCAGCAGCGGAGGACCGGGACAGTCAAATGAAAAACTGTTTTTT; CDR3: CASSGGPGQSNEKLFF
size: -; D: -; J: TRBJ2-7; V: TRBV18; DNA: TGTGCCAGCTCACCGCTTGGGACAAACTGGGAGCAGTACTTC; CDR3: CASSPLGTNWEQYF
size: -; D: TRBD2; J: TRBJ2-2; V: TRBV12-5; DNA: TGTGCTAGTGGATCCGGGACTAGCGGGAGGAACACCGGGGAGCTGTTTTTT; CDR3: CASGSGTSGRNTGELFF
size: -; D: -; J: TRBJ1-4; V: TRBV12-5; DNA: TGTGCTAGAGAAGACAGTATGAATGAAAAACTGTTTTTT; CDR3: CAREDSMNEKLFF
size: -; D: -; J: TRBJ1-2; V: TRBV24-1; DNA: TGTGCCACCAGTGATTCTGACAGAAGCTATGGCTACACCTTC; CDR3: CATSDSDRSYGYTF
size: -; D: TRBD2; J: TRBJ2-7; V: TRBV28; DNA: TGTGCCAGCAAACGGGAGGGACTAGCGGCGAAATCCTACGAGCAGTACTTC; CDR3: CASKREGLAAKSYEQYF
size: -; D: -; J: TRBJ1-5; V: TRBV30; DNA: TGTGCCTGGAGTGTAGGAGGTGAGCCCCAGCATTTT; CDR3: CAWSVGGEPQHF
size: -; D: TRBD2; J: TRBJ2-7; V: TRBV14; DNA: TGTGCCAGCAGCCAGTATTCCGGGAGGATCGAGCAGTACTTC; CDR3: CASSQYSGRIEQYF
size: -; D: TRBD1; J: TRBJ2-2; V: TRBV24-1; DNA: TGTGCCACCAGCGGGACAGGGACGCCCGGGGAGCTGTTTTTT; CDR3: CATSGTGTPGELFF
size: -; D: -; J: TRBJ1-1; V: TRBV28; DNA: TGTGCCAGCAGACTCTCGGGGTACACTGAAGCTTTCTTT; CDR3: CASRLSGYTEAFF
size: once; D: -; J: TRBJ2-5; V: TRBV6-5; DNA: TGTGCCAGCAGTCGCTTAGACTCTCAGGGGACCCAGTACTTC; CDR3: CASSRLDSQGTQYF
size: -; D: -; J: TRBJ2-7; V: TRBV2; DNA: TGTGCCAGCAGTGCGAACTATTATCCCTACGAGCAGTACTTC; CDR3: CASSANYYPYEQYF
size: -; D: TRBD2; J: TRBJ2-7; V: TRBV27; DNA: TGTGCCAGCAGTTTATCGATATCTCGGACTAGCGGGACCACCTACGAGCAGTACTTC; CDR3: CASSLSISRTSGTTYEQYF
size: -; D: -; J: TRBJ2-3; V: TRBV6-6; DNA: TGTGCCAGCAACCGCTGGCAGGCTGATACGCAGTATTTT; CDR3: CASNRWQADTQYF
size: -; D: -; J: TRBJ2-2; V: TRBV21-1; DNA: TGTGCCAGCAGCAAAGCGGGACTTACCGGGGAGCTGTTTTTT; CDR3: CASSKAGLTGELFF
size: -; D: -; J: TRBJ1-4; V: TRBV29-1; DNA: TGCAGCGGCAGGTTTAATGAAAAACTGTTTTTT; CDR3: CSGRFNEKLFF
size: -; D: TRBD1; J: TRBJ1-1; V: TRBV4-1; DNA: TGCGCCAGCAGCCAACCTGGACAGGGCCAAGGGGCTTTCTTT; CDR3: CASSQPGQGQGAFF
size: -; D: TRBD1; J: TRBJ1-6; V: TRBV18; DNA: TGTGCCAGCTCACCCGGGACAGGAGATTCACCCCTCCACTTT; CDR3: CASSPGTGDSPLHF
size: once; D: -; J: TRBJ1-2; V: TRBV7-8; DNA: TGTGCCAGCAGCCCGGGTACTGGTGGCTACACCTTC; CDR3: CASSPGTGGYTF
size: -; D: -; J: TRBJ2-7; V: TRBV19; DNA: TGTGCCAGTGACCAGGGGGGACCCCCCTACGAGCAGTACTTC; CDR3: CASDQGGPPYEQYF
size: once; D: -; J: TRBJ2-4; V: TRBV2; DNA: TGTGCCAGCAGAGGGGACACGTGGGGGAACATTCAGTACTTC; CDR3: CASRGDTWGNIQYF
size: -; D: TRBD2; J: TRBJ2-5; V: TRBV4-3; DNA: TGCGCCAGCAGCCAAGGAGCGGGGAGGGAAGAGACCCAGTACTTC; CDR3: CASSQGAGREETQYF
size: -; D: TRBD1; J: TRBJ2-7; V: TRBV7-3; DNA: TGTGCCAGCAGCGTCGACAGGGGGCGCGAGCAGTACTTC; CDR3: CASSVDRGREQYF
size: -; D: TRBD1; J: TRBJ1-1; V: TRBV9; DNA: TGTGCCAGCAGCTTCCGGGACAGGGACGGGACTGAAGCTTTCTTT; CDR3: CASSFRDRDGTEAFF